This TCR beta chain was profiled in a study of glioma-infiltrating T cells after dendritic cell vaccination. Overall study results and limits: Few patients contributed both blood and tumor specimens.

Time point of the sample: after dendritic cell vaccination, including at tumor progression/relapse. Fresh-frozen tumor tissue and more than two years of survival data were available for all. No glioblastoma patient carried an isocitrate dehydrogenase mutation. Comments on this clone: Its antigen is still unknown.

The CDR3 has 14 amino acids. Germline lookup yields CDR1 SGHDT and CDR2 YYEEEE. V dropped 4 bases and J dropped 6; count of bases not matched to a gene: 3. Sequenced by immunoSEQ multiplex PCR; TCRdb stores in-frame clones only, minus some. The table has 100,000 to 120,000 clones, roughly 90% seen once. The sequencing here drew on blood, taken after dendritic cell vaccination. The V and J genes are TRBV5-6 and TRBJ2-7, with TRBD2 identical over 14 bases. The sequence was obtained from a human donor with glioblastoma. Here the CDR3 DNA reads TGTGCCAGCAGCCCTGGGACTAGCGGGAGCGAGCAGTACTTC. This gives the protein CASSPGTSGSEQYF. Filled out from reference TRBV5-6 and TRBJ2-7, the complete variable domain reads DAGVTQSPTHLIKTRGQQVTLRCSPKSGHDTVSWYQQALGQGPQFIFQYYEEEERQRGNFPDRFSGHQFPNYSSELNVNALLLGDSALYLCASSPGTSGSEQYFGPGTRLTVT.